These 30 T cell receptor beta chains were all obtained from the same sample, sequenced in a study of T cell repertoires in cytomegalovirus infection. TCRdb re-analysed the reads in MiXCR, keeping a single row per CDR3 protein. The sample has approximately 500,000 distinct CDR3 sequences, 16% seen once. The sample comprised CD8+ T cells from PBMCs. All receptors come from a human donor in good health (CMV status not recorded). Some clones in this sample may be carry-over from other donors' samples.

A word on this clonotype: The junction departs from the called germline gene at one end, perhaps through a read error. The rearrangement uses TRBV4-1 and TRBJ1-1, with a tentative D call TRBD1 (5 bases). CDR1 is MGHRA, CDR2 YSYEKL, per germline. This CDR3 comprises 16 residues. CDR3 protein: CASSPCQGAANTEAFF. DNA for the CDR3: TGTGCCAGCAGCCCCTGCCAGGGTGCGGCGAACACTGAAGCTTTCTTT.

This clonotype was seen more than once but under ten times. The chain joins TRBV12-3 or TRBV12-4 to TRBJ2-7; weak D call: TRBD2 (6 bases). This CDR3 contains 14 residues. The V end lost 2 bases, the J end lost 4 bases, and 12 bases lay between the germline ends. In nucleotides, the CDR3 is TGTGCCAGCAGTTTAAGTGACGGGGGTTACGAGCAGTACTTC. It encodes CASSLSDGGYEQYF.

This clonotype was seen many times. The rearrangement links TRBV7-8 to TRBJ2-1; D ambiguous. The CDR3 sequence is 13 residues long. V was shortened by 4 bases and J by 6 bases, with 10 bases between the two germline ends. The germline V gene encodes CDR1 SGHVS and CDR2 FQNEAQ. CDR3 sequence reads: CASSSTYGNEQFF. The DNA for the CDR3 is TGTGCCAGCAGCTCGACGTACGGCAATGAGCAGTTCTTC.

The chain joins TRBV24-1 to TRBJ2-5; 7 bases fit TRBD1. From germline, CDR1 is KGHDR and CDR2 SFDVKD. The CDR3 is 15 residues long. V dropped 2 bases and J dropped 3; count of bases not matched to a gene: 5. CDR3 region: CATSDYRGSKETQYF. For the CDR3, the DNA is TGTGCCACCAGTGATTACAGGGGATCAAAAGAGACCCAGTACTTC.

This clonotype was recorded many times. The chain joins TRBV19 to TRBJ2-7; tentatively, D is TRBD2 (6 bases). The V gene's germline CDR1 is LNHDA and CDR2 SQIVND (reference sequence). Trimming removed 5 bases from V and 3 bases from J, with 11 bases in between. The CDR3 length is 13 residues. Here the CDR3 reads CASSSGTYYEQYF. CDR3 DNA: TGTGCCAGTAGTTCCGGGACTTACTACGAGCAGTACTTC.

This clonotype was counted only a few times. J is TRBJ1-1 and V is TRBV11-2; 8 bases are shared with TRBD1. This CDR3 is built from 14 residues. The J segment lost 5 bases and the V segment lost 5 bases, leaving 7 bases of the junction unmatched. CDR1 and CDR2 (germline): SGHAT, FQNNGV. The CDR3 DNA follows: TGTGCCAGCAGCCCTCAGGGGGCGCGGACTGAAGCTTTCTTT. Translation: CASSPQGARTEAFF.

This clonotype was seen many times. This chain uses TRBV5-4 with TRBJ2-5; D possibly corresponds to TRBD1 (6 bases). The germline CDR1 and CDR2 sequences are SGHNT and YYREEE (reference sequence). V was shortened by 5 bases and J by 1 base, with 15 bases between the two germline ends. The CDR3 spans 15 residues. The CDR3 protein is CASSSPTGSQETQYF. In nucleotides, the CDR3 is TGTGCCAGCAGTTCTCCTACAGGGTCCCAAGAGACCCAGTACTTC.

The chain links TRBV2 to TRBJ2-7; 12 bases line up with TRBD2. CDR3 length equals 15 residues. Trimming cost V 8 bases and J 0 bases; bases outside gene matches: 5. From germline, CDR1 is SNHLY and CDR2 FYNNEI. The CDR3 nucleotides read TGTGCCAGCCGGACTAGCGGGGCCGTCTCCTACGAGCAGTACTTC. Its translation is CASRTSGAVSYEQYF.

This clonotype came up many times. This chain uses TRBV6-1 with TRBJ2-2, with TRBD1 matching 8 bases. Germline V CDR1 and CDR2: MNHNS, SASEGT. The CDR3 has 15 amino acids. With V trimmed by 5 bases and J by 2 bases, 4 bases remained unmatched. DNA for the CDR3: TGTGCCAGCAGTTTGACAGGGGAAAACACCGGGGAGCTGTTTTTT. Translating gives CASSLTGENTGELFF.

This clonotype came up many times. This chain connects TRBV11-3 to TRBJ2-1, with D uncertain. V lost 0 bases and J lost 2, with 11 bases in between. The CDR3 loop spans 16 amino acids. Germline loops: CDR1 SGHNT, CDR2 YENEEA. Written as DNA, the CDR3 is TGTGCCAGCAGCTTAGATGAGCAAGGCCCCTACAATGAGCAGTTCTTC. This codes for CASSLDEQGPYNEQFF.

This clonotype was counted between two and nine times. Written as DNA, the CDR3 is TGTGCCAGCACCGTCAGGGGTCAGGAGACCCAGTACTTC. Its translation: CASTVRGQETQYF. J is TRBJ2-5 and V is TRBV3-1; a possible D gene is TRBD1 (6 bases). Germline assignment: CDR1 LGHDT and CDR2 YNNKEL (reference sequence). This CDR3 comprises 13 residues. Trimming left V 7 bases short and J 5 bases short, with 14 bases between.

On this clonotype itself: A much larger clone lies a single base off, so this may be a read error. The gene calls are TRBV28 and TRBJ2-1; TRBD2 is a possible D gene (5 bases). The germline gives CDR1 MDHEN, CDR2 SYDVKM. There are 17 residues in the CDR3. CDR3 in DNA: TGTGCCAGAAGTTTACGACATAGCGTTAGCTCCTACAATGAGCAGTTCTTC. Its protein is CARSLRHSVSSYNEQFF.

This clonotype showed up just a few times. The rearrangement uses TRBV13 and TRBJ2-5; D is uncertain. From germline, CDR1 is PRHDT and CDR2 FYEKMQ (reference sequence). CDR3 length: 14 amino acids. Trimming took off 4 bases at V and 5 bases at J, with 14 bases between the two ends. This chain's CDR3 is CASSSRRGVETQYF. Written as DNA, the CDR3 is TGTGCCAGCAGCTCCCGACGAGGAGTGGAGACCCAGTACTTC.

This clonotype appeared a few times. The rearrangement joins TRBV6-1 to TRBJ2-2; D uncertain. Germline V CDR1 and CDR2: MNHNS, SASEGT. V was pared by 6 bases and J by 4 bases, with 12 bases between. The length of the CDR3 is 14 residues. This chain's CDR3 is CASSPDWSTGELFF. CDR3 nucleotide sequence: TGTGCCAGCAGCCCTGACTGGAGCACCGGGGAGCTGTTTTTT.

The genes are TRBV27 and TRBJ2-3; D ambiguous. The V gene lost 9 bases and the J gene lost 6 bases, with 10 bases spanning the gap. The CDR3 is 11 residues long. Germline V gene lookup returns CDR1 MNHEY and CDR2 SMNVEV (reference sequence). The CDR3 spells CASWFSDTQYF. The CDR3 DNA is TGTGCCAGTTGGTTCTCCGATACGCAGTATTTT.

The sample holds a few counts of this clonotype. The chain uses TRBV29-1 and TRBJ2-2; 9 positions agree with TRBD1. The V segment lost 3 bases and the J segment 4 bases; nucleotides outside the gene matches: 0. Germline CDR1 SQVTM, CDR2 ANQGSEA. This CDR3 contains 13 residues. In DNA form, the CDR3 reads TGCAGCGTTGAGACAGGGGGCACCGGGGAGCTGTTTTTT. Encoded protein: CSVETGGTGELFF.

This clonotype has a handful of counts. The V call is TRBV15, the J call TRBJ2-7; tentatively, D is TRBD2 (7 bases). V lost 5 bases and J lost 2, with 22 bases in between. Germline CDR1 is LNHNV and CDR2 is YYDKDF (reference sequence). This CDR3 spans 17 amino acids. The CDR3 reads CATSGGPSERETYEQYF. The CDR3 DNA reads TGTGCCACCAGCGGGGGCCCTTCTGAGCGGGAAACCTACGAGCAGTACTTC.

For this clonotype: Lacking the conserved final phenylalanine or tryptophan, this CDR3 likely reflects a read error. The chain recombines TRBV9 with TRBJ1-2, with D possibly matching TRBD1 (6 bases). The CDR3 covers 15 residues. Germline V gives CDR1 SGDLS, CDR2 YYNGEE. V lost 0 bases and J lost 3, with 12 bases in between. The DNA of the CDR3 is TGTGCCAGCAGCGTAGGCGGCAGGGGAGACTATGGCTACACCTTA. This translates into CASSVGGRGDYGYTL.

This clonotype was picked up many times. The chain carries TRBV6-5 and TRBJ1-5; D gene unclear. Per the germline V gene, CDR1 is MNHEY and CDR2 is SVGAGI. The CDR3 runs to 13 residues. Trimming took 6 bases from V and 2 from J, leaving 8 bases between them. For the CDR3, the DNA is TGTGCCAGCAGCTATGGCGGCAATCAGCCCCAGCATTTT. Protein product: CASSYGGNQPQHF.

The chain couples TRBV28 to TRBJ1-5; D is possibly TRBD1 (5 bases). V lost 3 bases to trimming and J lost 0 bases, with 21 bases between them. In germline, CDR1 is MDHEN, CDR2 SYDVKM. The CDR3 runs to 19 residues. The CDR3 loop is CASSFYRDPRDHSNQPQHF. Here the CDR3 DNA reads TGTGCCAGCAGTTTTTATCGGGACCCCCGGGACCATAGCAATCAGCCCCAGCATTTT.

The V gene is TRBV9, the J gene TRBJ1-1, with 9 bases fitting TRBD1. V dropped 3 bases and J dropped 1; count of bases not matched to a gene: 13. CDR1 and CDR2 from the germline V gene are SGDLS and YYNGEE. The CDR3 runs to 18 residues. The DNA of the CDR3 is TGTGCCAGCAGCGCTTGGACAGGGGCCAGAGGAGGGAACACTGAAGCTTTCTTT. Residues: CASSAWTGARGGNTEAFF. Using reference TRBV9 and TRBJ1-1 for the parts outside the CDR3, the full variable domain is DSGVTQTPKHLITATGQRVTLRCSPRSGDLSVYWYQQSLDQGLQFLIQYYNGEERAKGNILERFSAQQFPDLHSELNLSSLELGDSALYFCASSAWTGARGGNTEAFFGQGTRLTVV.

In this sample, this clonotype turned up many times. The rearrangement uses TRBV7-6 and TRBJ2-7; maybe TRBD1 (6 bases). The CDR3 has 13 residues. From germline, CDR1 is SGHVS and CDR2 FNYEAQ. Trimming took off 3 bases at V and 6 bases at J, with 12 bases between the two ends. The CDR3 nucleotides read TGTGCCAGCAGCTTGGACCAGGGGTCCGAGCAGTACTTC. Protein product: CASSLDQGSEQYF.

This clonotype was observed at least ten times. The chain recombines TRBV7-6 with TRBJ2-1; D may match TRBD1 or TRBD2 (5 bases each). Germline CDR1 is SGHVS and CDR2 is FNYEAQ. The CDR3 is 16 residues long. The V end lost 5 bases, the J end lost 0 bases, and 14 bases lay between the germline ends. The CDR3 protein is CASSVRDRNSYNEQFF. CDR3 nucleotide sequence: TGTGCCAGCAGCGTCCGGGACCGAAACTCCTACAATGAGCAGTTCTTC. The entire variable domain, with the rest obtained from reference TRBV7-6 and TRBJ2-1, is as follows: GAGVSQSPRYKVTKRGQDVALRCDPISGHVSLYWYRQALGQGPEFLTYFNYEAQQDKSGLPNDRFSAERPEGSISTLTIQRTEQRDSAMYRCASSVRDRNSYNEQFFGPGTRLTVL.

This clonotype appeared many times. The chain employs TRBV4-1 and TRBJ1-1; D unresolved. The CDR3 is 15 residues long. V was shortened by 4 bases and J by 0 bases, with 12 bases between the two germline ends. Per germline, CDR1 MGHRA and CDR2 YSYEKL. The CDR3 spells CASSPKGNLNTEAFF. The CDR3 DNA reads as TGCGCCAGCAGCCCTAAAGGAAACCTGAACACTGAAGCTTTCTTT.

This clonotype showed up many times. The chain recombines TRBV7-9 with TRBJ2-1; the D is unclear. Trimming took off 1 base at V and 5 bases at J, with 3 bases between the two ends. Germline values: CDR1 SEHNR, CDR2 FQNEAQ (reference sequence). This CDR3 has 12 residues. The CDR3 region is CASSLVHNEQFF. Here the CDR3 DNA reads TGTGCCAGCAGCTTAGTTCACAATGAGCAGTTCTTC. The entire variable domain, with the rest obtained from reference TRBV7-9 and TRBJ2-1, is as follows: DTGVSQNPRHKITKRGQNVTFRCDPISEHNRLYWYRQTLGQGPEFLTYFQNEAQLEKSRLLSDRFSAERPKGSFSTLEIQRTEQGDSAMYLCASSLVHNEQFFGPGTRLTVL.

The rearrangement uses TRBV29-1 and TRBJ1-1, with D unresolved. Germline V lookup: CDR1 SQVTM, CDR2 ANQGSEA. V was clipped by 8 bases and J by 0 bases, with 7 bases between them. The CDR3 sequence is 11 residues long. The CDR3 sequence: CSLSLNTEAFF. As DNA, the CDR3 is TGCAGCCTTTCGCTGAACACTGAAGCTTTCTTT.

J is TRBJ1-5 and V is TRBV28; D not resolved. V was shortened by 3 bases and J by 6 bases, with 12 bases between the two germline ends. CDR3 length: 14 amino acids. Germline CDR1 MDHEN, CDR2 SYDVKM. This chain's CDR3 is CASSFRVRGQPQHF. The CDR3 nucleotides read TGTGCCAGCAGTTTTAGGGTGCGGGGTCAGCCCCAGCATTTT.

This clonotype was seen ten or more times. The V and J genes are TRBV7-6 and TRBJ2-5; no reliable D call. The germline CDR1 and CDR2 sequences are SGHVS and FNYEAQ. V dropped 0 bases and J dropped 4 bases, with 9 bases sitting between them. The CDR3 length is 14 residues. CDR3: CASSLALHTETQYF. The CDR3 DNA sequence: TGTGCCAGCAGCTTAGCCCTCCATACAGAGACCCAGTACTTC.

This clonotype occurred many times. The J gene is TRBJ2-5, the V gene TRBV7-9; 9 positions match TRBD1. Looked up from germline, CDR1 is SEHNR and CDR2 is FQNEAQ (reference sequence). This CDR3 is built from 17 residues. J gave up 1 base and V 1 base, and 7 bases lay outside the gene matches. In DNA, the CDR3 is TGTGCCAGCAGCTTAGTCGGACAGGGGATCCTCCAAGAGACCCAGTACTTC. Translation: CASSLVGQGILQETQYF.

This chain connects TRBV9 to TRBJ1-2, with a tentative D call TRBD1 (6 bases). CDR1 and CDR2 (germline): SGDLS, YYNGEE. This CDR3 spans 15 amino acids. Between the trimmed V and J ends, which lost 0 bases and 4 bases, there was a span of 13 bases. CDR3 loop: CASSVEEGVPYGYTF. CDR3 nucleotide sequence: TGTGCCAGCAGCGTAGAGGAGGGGGTTCCCTATGGCTACACCTTC.